The 7 T cell receptor beta chains in this list originate from one sample, sequenced in a study of blood T cell repertoires in COVID-19. Assay: immunoSEQ multiplex PCR; the TCRdb copy retains only in-frame clones and omits some. The sample carries 100,000 or so clones, around 88% recorded once. Material: peripheral blood. These receptors came from a man aged 55 to 70 with acute or convalescent COVID-19.

Points on this clone: Different DNA sequences within this sample yield the same CDR3. The chain links TRBV12-3 or TRBV12-4 to TRBJ1-1; TRBD1 might be the D (5 bases). The V gene lost 5 bases and the J gene lost 2 bases, with 9 bases spanning the gap. This CDR3 is 13 amino acids long. CDR3 region: CASSLTENTEAFF. The CDR3, as DNA: TGTGCCAGCAGTCTGACAGAAAACACTGAAGCTTTCTTT.

The chain has TRBV5-4 and TRBJ2-2, with D possibly TRBD1 on 5 matching bases. Germline CDR1 SGHNT, CDR2 YYREEE (reference sequence). There are 14 residues in the CDR3. The V gene lost 1 base and the J gene lost 1 base, with 5 bases spanning the gap. The CDR3 region has the DNA TGTGCCAGCAGCTTGCAGGGGAACACCGGGGAGCTGTTTTTT. Its translation: CASSLQGNTGELFF.

This clone turned up a few times. The rearrangement links TRBV7-2 to TRBJ1-2; tentatively, D is TRBD1 (6 bases). The CDR3 runs 16 residues. The germline V gene encodes CDR1 SGHTA and CDR2 FQGNSA. Trimming took off 4 bases at V and 2 bases at J, with 17 bases between the two ends. In DNA, the CDR3 is TGTGCCAGCAGCTCCGCAGACAGGATAGCAAACTATGGCTACACCTTC. Protein: CASSSADRIANYGYTF.

The gene calls are TRBV3-1 (or the pseudogene TRBV3-2) and TRBJ1-6, with D perhaps TRBD1 (6 bases). V gave up 5 bases and J gave up 9 bases, with 14 bases separating them. The CDR3 has 14 amino acids. Germline V gene data show CDR1 as LGHDT and CDR2 as YNNKEL (reference sequence). The CDR3 DNA follows: TGTGCCAGCAGCACGACAGGACGGGGTTCACCCCTCCACTTT. Residues: CASSTTGRGSPLHF.

The chain combines TRBV5-1 with TRBJ1-1; TRBD1 matches at 8 bases. The CDR3 consists of 13 residues. Germline V gives CDR1 SGHRS, CDR2 YFSETQ. The trim removed 4 bases at V and 7 bases at J, leaving 6 bases unmatched. CDR3: CASSAGGWGEAFF. The CDR3, as DNA: TGCGCCAGCAGCGCAGGGGGCTGGGGTGAAGCTTTCTTT.

This clone was detected only a few times. The gene calls are TRBV3-1 (or the pseudogene TRBV3-2) and TRBJ2-3; D unclear. This CDR3 is built from 13 residues. V lost 5 bases and J lost 2, with 8 bases in between. Germline values: CDR1 LGHDT, CDR2 YNNKEL (reference sequence). CDR3 sequence reads: CASSTRPTDTQYF. CDR3 coding DNA: TGTGCCAGCAGCACACGTCCCACAGATACGCAGTATTTT.

The rearrangement joins TRBV27 to TRBJ1-2; TRBD1 matches at 9 bases. Germline V gene data show CDR1 as MNHEY and CDR2 as SMNVEV (reference sequence). The CDR3 is 14 residues long. V trimming: 2 bases; J trimming: 6 bases; junction bases outside the gene matches: 4. The CDR3 coding sequence is TGTGCCAGCAGTTTACTGGGACAGGGTGATGGCTACACCTTC. Its translation: CASSLLGQGDGYTF.